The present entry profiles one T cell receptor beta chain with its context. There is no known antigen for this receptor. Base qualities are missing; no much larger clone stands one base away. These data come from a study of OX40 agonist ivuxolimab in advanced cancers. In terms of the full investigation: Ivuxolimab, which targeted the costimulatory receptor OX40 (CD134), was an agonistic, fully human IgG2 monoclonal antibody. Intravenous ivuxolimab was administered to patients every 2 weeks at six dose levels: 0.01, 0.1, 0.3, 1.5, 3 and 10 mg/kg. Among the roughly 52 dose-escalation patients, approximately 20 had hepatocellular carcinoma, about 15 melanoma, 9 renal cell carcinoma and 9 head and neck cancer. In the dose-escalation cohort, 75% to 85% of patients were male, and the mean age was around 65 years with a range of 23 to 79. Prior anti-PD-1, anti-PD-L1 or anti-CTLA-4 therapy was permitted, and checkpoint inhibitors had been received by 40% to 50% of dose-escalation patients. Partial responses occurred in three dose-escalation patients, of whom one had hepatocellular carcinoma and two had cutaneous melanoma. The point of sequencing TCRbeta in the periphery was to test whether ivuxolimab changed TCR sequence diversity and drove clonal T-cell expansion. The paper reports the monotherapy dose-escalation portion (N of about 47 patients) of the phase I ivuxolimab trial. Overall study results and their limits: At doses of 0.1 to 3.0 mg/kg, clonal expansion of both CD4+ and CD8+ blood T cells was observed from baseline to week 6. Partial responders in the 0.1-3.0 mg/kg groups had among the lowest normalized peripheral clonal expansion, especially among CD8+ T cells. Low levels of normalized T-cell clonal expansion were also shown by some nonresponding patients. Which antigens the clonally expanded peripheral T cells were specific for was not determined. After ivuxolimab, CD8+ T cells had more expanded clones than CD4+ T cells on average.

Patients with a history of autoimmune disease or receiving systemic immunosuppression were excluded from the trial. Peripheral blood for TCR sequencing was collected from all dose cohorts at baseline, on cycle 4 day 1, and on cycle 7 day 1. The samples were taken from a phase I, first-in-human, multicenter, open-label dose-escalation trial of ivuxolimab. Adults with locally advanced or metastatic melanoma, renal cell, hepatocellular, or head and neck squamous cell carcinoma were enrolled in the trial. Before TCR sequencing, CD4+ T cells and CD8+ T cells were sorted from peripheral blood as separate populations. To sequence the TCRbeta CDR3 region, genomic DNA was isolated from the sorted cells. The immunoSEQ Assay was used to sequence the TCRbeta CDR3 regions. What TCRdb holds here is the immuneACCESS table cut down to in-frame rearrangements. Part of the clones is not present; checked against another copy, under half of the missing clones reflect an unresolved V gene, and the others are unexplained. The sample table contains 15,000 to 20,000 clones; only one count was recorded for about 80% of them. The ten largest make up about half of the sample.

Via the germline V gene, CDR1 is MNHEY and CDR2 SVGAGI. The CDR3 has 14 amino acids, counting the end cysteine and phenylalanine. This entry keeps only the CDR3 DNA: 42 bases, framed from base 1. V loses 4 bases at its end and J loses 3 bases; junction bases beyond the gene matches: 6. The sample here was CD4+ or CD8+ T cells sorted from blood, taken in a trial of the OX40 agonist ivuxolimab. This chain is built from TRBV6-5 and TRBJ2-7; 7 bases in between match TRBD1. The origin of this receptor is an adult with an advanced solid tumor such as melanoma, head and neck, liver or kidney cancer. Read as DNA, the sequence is TGTGCCAGCAGTTTCTCCCGGGACAGCTACGAGCAGTACTTC. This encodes CASSFSRDSYEQYF.